These 8 T cell receptor beta chains were sequenced from one sample in a study of cytomegalovirus exposure and HLA in healthy donors. Clones were read by immunoSEQ multiplex PCR, and TCRdb kept only the in-frame ones, dropping some. The profile shows 250,000 to 350,000 clones, roughly 88% of them singletons. The sequencing input was PBMCs. Source of these receptors: a man aged 25-40 years in good health and CMV-seronegative.

This clone was found a few times. CDR3: CASSSGTGSYEQYF. In DNA, the CDR3 is TGTGCCAGCAGCTCCGGGACAGGGTCCTACGAGCAGTACTTC. J is TRBJ2-7 and V is TRBV5-5, with 9 nucleotides matching TRBD1. Per the germline V gene, CDR1 is SGHKS and CDR2 is YYEKEE (reference sequence). The CDR3 has 14 residues. V lost 3 bases and J lost 1; bases outside the gene matches: 2.

The chain has TRBV28 and TRBJ1-2; D is possibly TRBD1 (5 bases). The CDR3 contains 12 residues. The germline CDR1 and CDR2 sequences are MDHEN and SYDVKM. V was clipped by 6 bases and J by 4 bases, with 9 bases between them. CDR3 coding DNA: TGTGCCAGCAGAACAGGTTTCTATGGCTACACCTTC. It translates to CASRTGFYGYTF.

The V call is TRBV4-1, the J call TRBJ2-5, with D tentatively TRBD1 (6 bases). CDR1 and CDR2 from the germline V gene are MGHRA and YSYEKL. V was pared by 1 base and J by 4 bases, with 13 bases between. The CDR3 extends over 15 amino acids. CDR3 sequence reads: CASSQVGHAVETQYF. The CDR3 DNA follows: TGCGCCAGCAGCCAAGTGGGACACGCCGTAGAGACCCAGTACTTC.

This clone has a single count. The chain employs TRBV5-5 and TRBJ1-5; D call uncertain. Trimming left V 4 bases short and J 0 bases short, with 14 bases between. This CDR3 comprises 16 residues. Germline assignment: CDR1 SGHKS and CDR2 YYEKEE (reference sequence). CDR3 protein: CASSRRMDDSNQPQHF. The DNA of the CDR3 is TGTGCCAGCAGCCGGCGGATGGATGATAGCAATCAGCCCCAGCATTTT.

The chain is built from TRBV7-9 and TRBJ1-3; D may be TRBD1 (5 bases). Germline lookup yields CDR1 SEHNR and CDR2 FQNEAQ (reference sequence). CDR3 size: 17 residues. Trimming left V 2 bases short and J 4 bases short, with 18 bases between. The CDR3 nucleotides are TGTGCCAGCAGCTTACTCCCGAACGCAGGGTACGGAAACACCATATATTTT. This gives the protein CASSLLPNAGYGNTIYF.

V usage is TRBV7-9 and J usage is TRBJ2-7, with D hard to call. CDR3 length equals 15 residues. Germline V gene sequence: CDR1 SEHNR, CDR2 FQNEAQ (reference sequence). V dropped 1 base and J dropped 2 bases, with 12 bases sitting between them. For the CDR3, the DNA is TGTGCCAGCAGCTTAGGGAGCCTCCCCACCTACGAGCAGTACTTC. This sequence encodes CASSLGSLPTYEQYF.

The chain has TRBV5-1 and TRBJ1-5; TRBD1 might be the D (5 bases). Germline V gene data show CDR1 as SGHRS and CDR2 as YFSETQ. The germline V and J ends were trimmed by 5 bases and 0 bases, with 6 bases remaining between them. The CDR3 sequence is 13 residues long. The CDR3 nucleotides are TGCGCCAGCAGGACAGATAGCAATCAGCCCCAGCATTTT. Amino acids: CASRTDSNQPQHF.

The chain has TRBV18 and TRBJ1-1; 11 positions agree with TRBD1. CDR3 length equals 15 residues. Germline lookup yields CDR1 KGHSH and CDR2 LQKENI. V was clipped by 5 bases and J by 3 bases; unmatched bases: 5. The CDR3 DNA follows: TGTGCCAGCTCAGAAGGACAGGGGGCGGACACTGAAGCTTTCTTT. Its translation is CASSEGQGADTEAFF. Looking up the rest from reference TRBV18 and TRBJ1-1 gives the full variable domain: NAGVMQNPRHLVRRRGQEARLRCSPMKGHSHVYWYRQLPEEGLKFMVYLQKENIIDESGMPKERFSAEFPKEGPSILRIQQVVRGDSAAYFCASSEGQGADTEAFFGQGTRLTVV.